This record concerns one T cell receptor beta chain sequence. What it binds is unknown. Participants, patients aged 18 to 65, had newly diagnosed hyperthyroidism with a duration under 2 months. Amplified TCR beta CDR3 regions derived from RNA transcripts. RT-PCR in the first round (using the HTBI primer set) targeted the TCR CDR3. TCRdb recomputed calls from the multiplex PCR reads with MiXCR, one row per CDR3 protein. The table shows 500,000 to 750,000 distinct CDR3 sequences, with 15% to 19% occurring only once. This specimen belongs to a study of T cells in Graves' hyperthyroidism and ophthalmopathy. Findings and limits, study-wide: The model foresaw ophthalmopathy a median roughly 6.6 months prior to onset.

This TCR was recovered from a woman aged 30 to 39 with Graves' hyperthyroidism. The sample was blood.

The CDR3 sequence: CASSPIAGIPYEQYF. The CDR3 region has the DNA TGCGCCAGCAGCCCCATAGCGGGAATTCCCTACGAGCAGTACTTC. This chain uses TRBV4-1 with TRBJ2-7, with 8 bases identical to TRBD2. CDR3 length: 15 amino acids. Germline assignment: CDR1 MGHRA and CDR2 YSYEKL. Trimming took 4 bases from V and 2 from J; bases not matched to a gene: 7.